This T cell receptor beta chain was recorded in a study of CD4+ T cells in melanoma. The CDR3 loop spans 15 amino acids. V gave up 5 bases and J gave up 8 bases; unmatched junction bases: 7. Germline V gene lookup returns CDR1 MNHEY and CDR2 SMNVEV (reference sequence). Findings and caveats of the study: CD8+ T cell, macrophage and B cell function reportedly correlated with neoantigen-specific CD4+ T cells. Neoantigen-specific CD4+ T cells in melanoma reportedly had diverse differentiation states.

Clones were read by immunoSEQ multiplex PCR, and TCRdb kept only the in-frame ones, dropping some. The sample lists 7,500 to 10,000 clones; 69% were seen once. Regarding this clone: Its antigen is currently unknown.

This TCR derives from a human donor with melanoma. Sequencing was carried out using peripheral blood. The chain has TRBV27 and TRBJ2-1; 12 nucleotides line up with TRBD2. Here the CDR3 DNA reads TGTGCCAGCAGTGAACTAGCGGGGGGCGGGGATGAGCAGTTCTTC. Translation gives CASSELAGGGDEQFF.